The 4 T cell receptor beta chains below were found in one sample sequenced in a study of T cell responses to AZD1222 COVID-19 vaccine. Only in-frame clones appear in the TCRdb table, and some are missing; sequencing was by immunoSEQ multiplex PCR. The sample yields around 100,000 clones, approximately 84% seen once. The sample here was peripheral blood, taken on day 0 of AZD1222 vaccination. These receptors all come from an adult in good health.

The rearrangement uses TRBV5-5 and TRBJ1-5, with D maybe TRBD1 (6 bases). Per the germline V gene, CDR1 is SGHKS and CDR2 is YYEKEE (reference sequence). Trimming removed 2 bases at V and 3 bases at J, with 9 bases between. This CDR3 has 14 residues. CDR3 residues: CASSFQGNNQPQHF. As DNA, the CDR3 is TGTGCCAGCAGCTTCCAGGGGAACAATCAGCCCCAGCATTTT.

This clone was observed once. The chain combines TRBV6-6 with TRBJ2-5; D uncertain. The CDR3 totals 13 residues. Looked up from germline, CDR1 is MNHNY and CDR2 is SVGAGI (reference sequence). V was cut by 1 base and J by 5 bases, with 8 bases left in between. The CDR3: CASSYLGPETQYF. DNA of the CDR3: TGTGCCAGCAGTTACTTAGGGCCCGAGACCCAGTACTTC.

The rearrangement links TRBV19 to TRBJ2-1, with TRBD2 as a possible D gene (5 bases). V dropped 5 bases and J dropped 10 bases, with 18 bases sitting between them. CDR1 is LNHDA, CDR2 SQIVND, per germline (reference sequence). This CDR3 region has 14 residues. The CDR3 bases are TGTGCCAGTAGTCCCAATCGACCCCCGGGAGAGCAGTTCTTC. Amino acid sequence: CASSPNRPPGEQFF.

This clone occurred once. The chain has TRBV27 and TRBJ1-5; 8 positions agree with TRBD1. This CDR3 comprises 16 residues. Unmatched junction bases numbered 10, after V lost 7 bases and J lost 2 bases. Germline CDR1 is MNHEY and CDR2 is SMNVEV (reference sequence). The CDR3 protein is CASKGGTGAGNQPQHF. Written as DNA, the CDR3 is TGTGCCAGCAAGGGGGGGACAGGTGCGGGCAATCAGCCCCAGCATTTT.